The rows below give T cell receptor beta chains drawn from one sample of a study of OX40 agonist ivuxolimab in advanced cancers. Method: immunoSEQ multiplex PCR; TCRdb's copy keeps in-frame clones and lacks some. The sample yields about 18,000 clones, 80% seen once. Specimen: CD4+ or CD8+ T cells sorted from blood, collected in a trial of the OX40 agonist ivuxolimab. The source is an adult with an advanced solid tumor such as melanoma, head and neck, liver or kidney cancer. The CDR3 runs from the conserved cysteine through the conserved F or W. The D gene is left open where the match is weak. Rows give clone size only sometimes, using once, few, many, or a class for an expanded clone.

v_gene: TRBV5-1; abundance: once; len: 16; j_gene: TRBJ2-3; d_gene: NA; CDR3nt: TGCGCCAGCAGCTTGGCCGGTCCCGCTAGCACAGATACGCAGTATTTT; CDR3aa: CASSLAGPASTDTQYF
v_gene: TRBV6-1; abundance: NA; len: 15; j_gene: TRBJ1-6; d_gene: TRBD1; CDR3nt: TGTGCCAGCATCTGGGGGGGGACAGGGAGTTCACCCCTCCACTTT; CDR3aa: CASIWGGTGSSPLHF
v_gene: TRBV2; abundance: NA; len: 14; j_gene: TRBJ2-1; d_gene: TRBD1; CDR3nt: TGTGCCAGCAGGGAGGACAGGTCCTACAATGAGCAGTTCTTC; CDR3aa: CASREDRSYNEQFF
v_gene: TRBV5-6; abundance: once; len: 12; j_gene: TRBJ2-1; d_gene: NA; CDR3nt: TGTGCCAGCAGCTTGGGGCTGAGTCAGCAGTTCTTC; CDR3aa: CASSLGLSQQFF
v_gene: TRBV7-9; abundance: NA; len: 16; j_gene: TRBJ2-3; d_gene: TRBD2; CDR3nt: TGTGCCAGCAGGATGTCCGGCGGGGGGATTGTAGATACGCAGTATTTT; CDR3aa: CASRMSGGGIVDTQYF
v_gene: TRBV27; abundance: few; len: 14; j_gene: TRBJ2-1; d_gene: TRBD1; CDR3nt: TGTGCCAGCAGAGAACAGGGGGATGGGGATGAGCAGTTCTTC; CDR3aa: CASREQGDGDEQFF
v_gene: TRBV7-9; abundance: NA; len: 13; j_gene: TRBJ2-2; d_gene: NA; CDR3nt: TGTGCCAGCAGCTTAGGGTCTACCGGGGAGCTGTTTTTT; CDR3aa: CASSLGSTGELFF
v_gene: TRBV10-1; abundance: NA; len: 17; j_gene: TRBJ2-2; d_gene: TRBD2; CDR3nt: TGCGCCAGCAGTGACTTAGCGGGAGAAGGTTACACCGGGGAGCTGTTTTTT; CDR3aa: CASSDLAGEGYTGELFF
v_gene: TRBV9; abundance: NA; len: 15; j_gene: TRBJ2-5; d_gene: TRBD2; CDR3nt: TGTGCCAGCAGCGTAGGGACAGCGGGGGAGGAGACCCAGTACTTC; CDR3aa: CASSVGTAGEETQYF
v_gene: TRBV5-6; abundance: NA; len: 15; j_gene: TRBJ1-3; d_gene: NA; CDR3nt: TGTGCCAGCAGTTTGCGAGCCAGATCTGGAAACACCATATATTTT; CDR3aa: CASSLRARSGNTIYF
v_gene: TRBV11-3; abundance: few; len: 15; j_gene: TRBJ2-3; d_gene: NA; CDR3nt: TGTGCCAGCAGCTTCAAGGGGGGAGAGGCAGATACGCAGTATTTT; CDR3aa: CASSFKGGEADTQYF
v_gene: TRBV13; abundance: NA; len: 14; j_gene: TRBJ2-7; d_gene: TRBD1; CDR3nt: TGTGCCAGCAGCGTGGGACAGGGGGCTTACGAGCAGTACTTC; CDR3aa: CASSVGQGAYEQYF
v_gene: TRBV29-1; abundance: NA; len: 15; j_gene: TRBJ2-3; d_gene: TRBD1; CDR3nt: TGCAGCGTGGATGGACAGGGGATACGCACAGATACGCAGTATTTT; CDR3aa: CSVDGQGIRTDTQYF
v_gene: TRBV9; abundance: NA; len: 17; j_gene: TRBJ2-6; d_gene: NA; CDR3nt: TGTGCCAGCAGCGTAGCTTGGCAGGATCCTGGGGCCAACGTCCTGACTTTC; CDR3aa: CASSVAWQDPGANVLTF
v_gene: TRBV7-6; abundance: NA; len: 15; j_gene: TRBJ2-3; d_gene: TRBD2; CDR3nt: TGTGCCAGCAGCTCTAGCGGGGGGGAGGCAGATACGCAGTATTTT; CDR3aa: CASSSSGGEADTQYF
v_gene: TRBV29-1; abundance: NA; len: 14; j_gene: TRBJ2-7; d_gene: TRBD1; CDR3nt: TGCAGCGCGACCGGGACAGTGAGCTCCTACGAGCAGTACTTC; CDR3aa: CSATGTVSSYEQYF
v_gene: TRBV5-1; abundance: NA; len: 14; j_gene: TRBJ2-2; d_gene: TRBD2; CDR3nt: TGCGCCAGCAGCTGGACTAGCGGCACCGGGGAGCTGTTTTTT; CDR3aa: CASSWTSGTGELFF
v_gene: TRBV2; abundance: NA; len: 17; j_gene: TRBJ2-7; d_gene: TRBD2; CDR3nt: TGTGCCAGCAGGAAAGGGTGGCTAGCGGGTCCGAATTACGAGCAGTACTTC; CDR3aa: CASRKGWLAGPNYEQYF
v_gene: TRBV7-9; abundance: NA; len: 13; j_gene: TRBJ2-5; d_gene: TRBD1; CDR3nt: TGTGCCAGCAGCTGGGACAGGGATGAGACCCAGTACTTC; CDR3aa: CASSWDRDETQYF
v_gene: TRBV7-9; abundance: NA; len: 14; j_gene: TRBJ2-3; d_gene: TRBD2; CDR3nt: TGTGCCAGCAGCCTCGGGGGGGAGATCGATACGCAGTATTTT; CDR3aa: CASSLGGEIDTQYF
v_gene: TRBV6-1; abundance: NA; len: 15; j_gene: TRBJ2-1; d_gene: TRBD2; CDR3nt: TGTGCCACCAAGCTTCAGCGGGAGGGGAACAATGAGCAGTTCTTC; CDR3aa: CATKLQREGNNEQFF